Listed below are T cell receptor beta chains from one sample, sequenced in a study of blood T cell repertoires in COVID-19. Using immunoSEQ multiplex PCR, the repertoire was profiled, and TCRdb retains in-frame clones only, with some absent. The sample yields under 250,000 clones, over 80% seen once. What was sequenced was peripheral blood. The receptors here all came from a man aged 25-45 years who had recovered from COVID-19. CDR3s include the opening cysteine and the closing phenylalanine or tryptophan. The D gene is left open where the match is weak. Only some rows state a clone size, as once, few, many or a class for expanded clones.

V gene	D gene	clone size	J gene	CDR3 protein	CDR3 DNA
TRBV27	TRBD1	.	TRBJ2-2	CASCSGTGATGELFF	TGTGCCAGCTGTTCCGGGACAGGGGCGACCGGGGAGCTGTTTTTT
TRBV25-1	TRBD1	.	TRBJ1-5	CASSGGEGGLGGNQPQHF	TGTGCCAGCAGTGGAGGGGAAGGGGGCCTTGGGGGCAATCAGCCCCAGCATTTT
TRBV2	TRBD1	many	TRBJ1-5	CASRATGGPVFGNQPQHF	TGTGCCAGCAGGGCCACAGGGGGCCCGGTCTTCGGCAATCAGCCCCAGCATTTT
TRBV2	.	.	TRBJ2-1	CASSIQGGRNEQFF	TGTGCCAGCTCCATACAGGGTGGTCGCAATGAGCAGTTCTTC
TRBV29-1	.	.	TRBJ2-5	CSVETESQETQYF	TGCAGCGTTGAAACAGAGTCCCAAGAGACCCAGTACTTC
TRBV6-5	.	once	TRBJ2-1	CASSLKNNEQFF	TGTGCCAGCAGTCTAAAAAACAATGAGCAGTTCTTC
TRBV18	TRBD1	.	TRBJ1-3	CASSEGQAGNTIYF	TGTGCCAGCTCAGAAGGACAGGCCGGAAACACCATATATTTT
TRBV2	TRBD1	.	TRBJ2-2	CASRDRGGNTGELFF	TGTGCCAGCAGGGACAGGGGCGGGAACACCGGGGAGCTGTTTTTT
TRBV28	TRBD1	.	TRBJ1-5	CASSLGTAYNQPQHF	TGTGCCAGCAGTTTGGGGACAGCTTACAATCAGCCCCAGCATTTT
TRBV15	.	.	TRBJ1-3	CATTRGSSGNTIYF	TGTGCCACGACCCGGGGGAGCAGTGGAAACACCATATATTTT
TRBV2	.	.	TRBJ1-6	CASSSAGPYSPLHF	TGTGCCAGCAGTTCCGCGGGACCTTATTCACCCCTCCACTTT
TRBV6-1	.	few	TRBJ1-1	CASSDSGVTEAFF	TGTGCCAGCAGTGATTCAGGGGTGACTGAAGCTTTCTTT
TRBV5-1	TRBD1	few	TRBJ1-5	CASSLGGQESRNQPQHF	TGCGCCAGCAGCTTGGGAGGACAGGAATCGAGAAATCAGCCCCAGCATTTT
TRBV5-1	TRBD1	.	TRBJ1-2	CASSEGQYTVYTF	TGCGCCAGCAGCGAGGGACAGTATACGGTCTACACCTTC
TRBV3-1/TRBV3-2	.	.	TRBJ1-3	CASSQEAGSGNTIYF	TGTGCCAGCAGCCAAGAAGCGGGGTCTGGAAACACCATATATTTT
TRBV7-9	TRBD1	.	TRBJ1-2	CASTGQGAYTF	TGTGCCAGCACGGGACAGGGGGCGTACACCTTC
TRBV5-1	TRBD1	.	TRBJ2-2	CASSLVGGGGELFF	TGCGCCAGCAGCTTGGTAGGGGGCGGCGGGGAGCTGTTTTTT
TRBV5-1	TRBD1	.	TRBJ1-2	CASSLAWDRDGYTF	TGCGCCAGCAGCTTGGCCTGGGACAGGGATGGCTACACCTTC
TRBV4-2	TRBD2	.	TRBJ2-3	CASSPLAGGSDTQYF	TGTGCCAGCAGTCCCTTAGCGGGGGGGTCCGATACGCAGTATTTT
TRBV7-9	.	.	TRBJ1-2	CASSLAQGDYTF	TGTGCCAGCAGCTTAGCTCAGGGTGACTACACCTTC
TRBV5-1	TRBD1	.	TRBJ2-7	CATAPGDRLYEQYF	TGCGCCACCGCCCCAGGGGACAGACTCTACGAGCAGTACTTC
TRBV3-1/TRBV3-2	TRBD2	.	TRBJ2-7	CASSQAGLASAYEQYF	TGTGCCAGCAGCCAAGCGGGACTAGCGTCCGCCTACGAGCAGTACTTC
TRBV15	.	.	TRBJ2-7	CATSSRRGGSDEQYF	TGTGCCACCAGCAGTCGGCGGGGAGGCAGCGACGAGCAGTACTTC
TRBV11-2	.	.	TRBJ2-5	CASSLVGADYIGETQYF	TGTGCCAGCAGCTTAGTTGGGGCGGACTACATCGGGGAGACCCAGTACTTC
TRBV7-2	TRBD1	.	TRBJ2-7	CASSLRQGYYEQYF	TGTGCCAGCAGCTTAAGACAGGGATACTACGAGCAGTACTTC
TRBV11-3	.	.	TRBJ1-1	CASSPRQDTEAFF	TGTGCCAGCAGCCCACGACAGGATACTGAAGCTTTCTTT
TRBV13	TRBD1	.	TRBJ1-1	CASSLETGATEAFF	TGTGCCAGCAGCTTAGAAACAGGGGCCACTGAAGCTTTCTTT
TRBV6-5	TRBD1	.	TRBJ1-2	CASGTGLGYTF	TGTGCCAGTGGGACAGGTTTAGGCTACACCTTC
TRBV7-3	TRBD2	.	TRBJ2-3	CASSASGGADTQYF	TGTGCCAGCAGCGCGAGCGGGGGGGCAGATACGCAGTATTTT
TRBV4-1	.	.	TRBJ2-6	CASSPRQDTSYSGANVLTF	TGCGCCAGCAGCCCAAGACAGGACACCTCATACTCTGGGGCCAACGTCCTGACTTTC
TRBV28	.	.	TRBJ1-1	CASSLLTGGFAEAFF	TGTGCCAGCAGCCTACTGACGGGTGGTTTCGCTGAAGCTTTCTTT
TRBV5-1	TRBD2	.	TRBJ2-1	CASSLVLAGAYEQFF	TGCGCCAGCAGCTTGGTACTAGCGGGGGCGTATGAGCAGTTCTTC
TRBV5-6	TRBD1	.	TRBJ1-6	CASSKDRGTLNSPLHF	TGTGCCAGCAGCAAAGACAGGGGCACCCTTAATTCACCCCTCCACTTT
TRBV28	.	.	TRBJ1-2	CASRPGGANYGYTF	TGTGCCAGCAGGCCCGGCGGAGCTAACTATGGCTACACCTTC
TRBV2	TRBD2	.	TRBJ2-5	CASSDGTSGGEETQYF	TGTGCCAGCAGTGACGGGACTAGCGGGGGGGAAGAGACCCAGTACTTC
TRBV5-1	TRBD1	.	TRBJ2-5	CASSLAGQGETQYF	TGCGCCAGCAGCTTGGCCGGACAGGGTGAGACCCAGTACTTC
TRBV5-1	.	.	TRBJ1-1	CASSLEPTGTTGKGAFF	TGCGCCAGCAGCTTGGAACCGACCGGAACAACAGGGAAGGGAGCTTTCTTT
TRBV6-5	TRBD1	.	TRBJ1-1	CASSLTGGNTEAFF	TGTGCCAGCAGTTTGACAGGGGGGAACACTGAAGCTTTCTTT
TRBV10-1	TRBD1	few	TRBJ1-1	CASRDGQGADTEAFF	TGCGCCAGCAGGGACGGACAGGGGGCTGACACTGAAGCTTTCTTT
TRBV7-9	.	.	TRBJ1-4	CASSWGSVDRRDEKLFF	TGTGCCAGCAGCTGGGGGTCAGTCGACAGGAGAGATGAAAAACTGTTTTTT
TRBV27	TRBD1	.	TRBJ1-5	CASSPDRGNGQPQHF	TGTGCCAGCAGCCCGGACAGGGGAAATGGTCAGCCCCAGCATTTT
TRBV6-5	.	.	TRBJ1-2	CASSYGGGAGYGYTF	TGTGCCAGCAGTTACGGTGGGGGCGCTGGCTATGGCTACACCTTC
TRBV9	.	.	TRBJ2-3	CASSVQGLTDTQYF	TGTGCCAGCAGCGTACAAGGACTGACAGATACGCAGTATTTT
TRBV10-3	.	many	TRBJ1-5	CATTPGGNQPQHF	TGTGCCACCACGCCAGGGGGCAATCAGCCCCAGCATTTT
TRBV11-2	.	.	TRBJ2-5	CASSHNVQGLETQYF	TGTGCCAGCAGCCACAACGTCCAGGGGTTGGAGACCCAGTACTTC